The 22 T cell receptor beta chains in this list originate from one sample, sequenced in a study of blood T cells in healthy people across ages. A sample-barcoded 5' primer and a J-beta primer mix were used in a second PCR of roughly 7 to 11 cycles. TCRdb recomputed calls from the 5' RACE reads with MiXCR, one row per CDR3 protein. Here the sample spans some 1.8 million distinct CDR3 sequences, about two fifths being singletons. Material for sequencing was blood. These receptor sequences come from a human donor in good health.

This clonotype was observed a few times. The rearrangement joins TRBV5-1 to TRBJ1-1; D unclear. This CDR3 is built from 16 residues. Trimming cost V 0 bases and J 0 bases, with 12 bases left between them. The V gene's germline CDR1 is SGHRS and CDR2 YFSETQ. The CDR3 region has the DNA TGCGCCAGCAGCTTGGACTTGGGGTTAGTGAACACTGAAGCTTTCTTT. It yields the protein CASSLDLGLVNTEAFF.

Only a few counts were recorded for this clonotype. V is TRBV24-1 and J is TRBJ2-1; TRBD2 is a possible D gene (6 bases). CDR1 and CDR2 (germline): KGHDR, SFDVKD. The CDR3 consists of 15 residues. Between the trimmed V and J ends, which lost 7 bases and 0 bases, there was a span of 12 bases. The CDR3 is CATSGGESSYNEQFF. The DNA for the CDR3 is TGTGCCACCAGCGGAGGGGAAAGCTCCTACAATGAGCAGTTCTTC.

The rearrangement uses TRBV4-1 and TRBJ1-1; no clear D. Germline-derived CDR1 and CDR2 are MGHRA and YSYEKL. V was cut by 4 bases and J by 0 bases, with 18 bases left in between. This CDR3 spans 17 amino acids. CDR3 region: CASSLHPRDAVNTEAFF. DNA of the CDR3: TGCGCCAGCAGCCTACACCCCCGGGATGCCGTGAACACTGAAGCTTTCTTT.

This clonotype was recorded once. The chain is built from TRBV7-2 and TRBJ2-3; 9 nucleotides agree with TRBD2. CDR3 length equals 15 residues. From germline, CDR1 is SGHTA and CDR2 FQGNSA. V was clipped by 5 bases and J by 6 bases; unmatched bases: 9. The CDR3 DNA sequence: TGTGCCAGCAGCCCCGGACTAGCGAGTATGGATACGCAGTATTTT. Protein: CASSPGLASMDTQYF.

The gene calls are TRBV11-3 and TRBJ1-1; D unclear. The germline CDR1 and CDR2 sequences are SGHNT and YENEEA. V was pared by 0 bases and J by 7 bases, with 9 bases between. The length of the CDR3 is 13 residues. The CDR3 is CASSLEFQNEAFF. The CDR3 DNA follows: TGTGCCAGCAGCTTAGAGTTCCAAAATGAAGCTTTCTTT. The complete variable domain, with remaining parts taken from reference TRBV11-3 and TRBJ1-1, reads EAGVVQSPRYKIIEKKQPVAFWCNPISGHNTLYWYLQNLGQGPELLIRYENEEAVDDSQLPKDRFSAERLKGVDSTLKIQPAELGDSAVYLCASSLEFQNEAFFGQGTRLTVV.

On this clonotype itself: Germline is not matched at one junction end, which may reflect a read error. This chain links TRBV4-1 with TRBJ2-1, with 14 bases lining up with TRBD2. The CDR3 spans 18 residues. Germline CDR1 and CDR2: MGHRA and YSYEKL. CDR3 loop: CASSQGLLTSGGVNEQFF. For the CDR3, the DNA is TGCGCCAGCAGTCAAGGGTTACTGACTAGCGGGGGGGTAAATGAGCAGTTCTTC.

The chain combines TRBV7-6 with TRBJ1-1; 10 bases map to TRBD1. CDR3 length: 15 residues. The V and J ends lost 5 bases and 4 bases, in that order; junction bases with no gene match: 7. Germline CDR1 SGHVS, CDR2 FNYEAQ. CDR3 DNA: TGTGCCAGCAGCCCGGGACAGGGGCTCGGCACTGAAGCTTTCTTT. Translation: CASSPGQGLGTEAFF.

This chain connects TRBV19 to TRBJ2-1; 11 bases fit TRBD2. The CDR3 covers 13 residues. V lost 10 bases to trimming and J lost 9 bases; unmatched junction nucleotides: 8. Per the germline V gene, CDR1 is LNHDA and CDR2 is SQIVND (reference sequence). The CDR3 region is CATLAGGPGEQFF. CDR3 sequence (DNA): TGTGCCACCTTAGCGGGGGGGCCGGGTGAGCAGTTCTTC.

A remark on this clonotype: Mismatch with germline at one junction end may stem from a read error. This chain connects TRBV7-2 to TRBJ1-2, with D tentatively TRBD1 (5 bases). Germline CDR1 reads SGHTA; CDR2 reads FQGNSA. This CDR3 spans 13 amino acids. The CDR3 DNA is TGTGCCAGCAGCTACGACAGAAGCTATGGCTGCACCTTC. Amino acid sequence: CASSYDRSYGCTF.

The V gene is TRBV4-2, the J gene TRBJ1-2, with a weak D call TRBD1 (6 bases). The germline V gene encodes CDR1 LGHNA and CDR2 YNFKEQ. The ends were cut back, 4 bases at V and 8 bases at J, with 11 bases in the middle. This CDR3 is 12 amino acids long. The CDR3 DNA follows: TGTGCCAGCAGCCTCCAGGGGCAAGGCTACACCTTC. It yields the protein CASSLQGQGYTF.

This clonotype was detected a few times. The chain joins TRBV6-1 to TRBJ1-2; D is uncertain. This CDR3 has 14 residues. Looked up from germline, CDR1 is MNHNS and CDR2 is SASEGT. Trimming left V 2 bases short and J 4 bases short, with 11 bases between. The CDR3 DNA reads TGTGCCAGCAGTGAAATATTGGGTCTCTATGGCTACACCTTC. It codes for CASSEILGLYGYTF.

The chain couples TRBV5-6 to TRBJ2-1; TRBD2 agrees at 7 bases. The J segment lost 8 bases and the V segment lost 6 bases, leaving 8 bases of the junction unmatched. This CDR3 comprises 13 residues. CDR1 and CDR2 from the germline V gene are SGHDT and YYEEEE. The CDR3 spells CASTPGGSHEQFF. CDR3 DNA sequence: TGTGCCAGCACCCCGGGGGGATCCCATGAGCAGTTCTTC.

The rearrangement uses TRBV2 and TRBJ2-1, with a possible D match to TRBD2 (7 bases). This CDR3 is built from 15 residues. Germline V CDR1 and CDR2: SNHLY, FYNNEI. Trimming took off 6 bases at V and 7 bases at J, with 19 bases between the two ends. CDR3 coding DNA: TGTGCCAGCAGCCTGGAGGGGGGGTCCTTTAATGAGCAGTTCTTC. Translating gives CASSLEGGSFNEQFF.

The rearrangement joins TRBV7-8 to TRBJ1-6; D gene ambiguous. Trimming took off 5 bases at V and 10 bases at J, with 12 bases between the two ends. The CDR3 extends over 13 amino acids. Looked up from germline, CDR1 is SGHVS and CDR2 is FQNEAQ. CDR3 amino acids: CASSPGLGSPLHF. The CDR3 DNA reads as TGTGCCAGCAGCCCCGGTCTAGGCTCACCCCTCCACTTT.

This chain uses TRBV11-2 with TRBJ2-7, with D uncertain. The CDR3 extends over 14 amino acids. The ends were cut back, 1 base at V and 4 bases at J, with 11 bases in the middle. Germline CDR1 is SGHAT and CDR2 is FQNNGV. The CDR3: CASSLVNRPYEQYF. CDR3 in DNA: TGTGCCAGCAGCTTAGTTAACCGACCGTACGAGCAGTACTTC.

The chain carries TRBV19 and TRBJ1-1; weak D call: TRBD1 (5 bases). CDR3 length: 12 amino acids. V lost 3 bases and J lost 5, with 7 bases in between. The germline gives CDR1 LNHDA, CDR2 SQIVND (reference sequence). CDR3 residues: CASSMRGTEAFF. DNA for the CDR3: TGTGCCAGTAGTATGCGGGGGACTGAAGCTTTCTTT.

Concerning this clonotype: A junction end diverges from the germline sequence, so it may reflect a read error. CDR3 nucleotide sequence: TGCGCCAGCAGCCCAAACAGGGGAGCGAACACCGGGGGGCTGTTTTTT. Its translation is CASSPNRGANTGGLFF. The rearrangement links TRBV4-1 to TRBJ2-2; D possibly corresponds to TRBD1 (7 bases). CDR3 length: 16 residues. CDR1 is MGHRA and CDR2 is YSYEKL in the germline V gene.

The genes are TRBV5-1 and TRBJ1-6, with a possible D match to TRBD1 (5 bases). V lost 0 bases, J lost 10 bases, and 8 bases lay in between. From germline, CDR1 is SGHRS and CDR2 YFSETQ. This CDR3 spans 13 amino acids. This chain's CDR3 is CASSLAWGSPLHF. In DNA form, the CDR3 reads TGCGCCAGCAGCTTGGCTTGGGGGTCACCCCTCCACTTT. Complete variable domain (other parts from reference TRBV5-1 and TRBJ1-6): KAGVTQTPRYLIKTRGQQVTLSCSPISGHRSVSWYQQTPGQGLQFLFEYFSETQRNKGNFPGRFSGRQFSNSRSEMNVSTLELGDSALYLCASSLAWGSPLHFGNGTRLTVT.

This clonotype was detected many times. The chain links TRBV3-1 to TRBJ2-1, with D maybe TRBD2 (6 bases). From germline, CDR1 is LGHDT and CDR2 YNNKEL (reference sequence). The V gene lost 4 bases and the J gene lost 4 bases, with 11 bases spanning the gap. This CDR3 is 14 amino acids long. The DNA for the CDR3 is TGTGCCAGCAGCCCGGGGGAGAATTACAATGAGCAGTTCTTC. Encoded protein: CASSPGENYNEQFF.

The chain combines TRBV5-1 with TRBJ2-3; TRBD1 matches at 7 bases. The V segment lost 0 bases and the J segment 9 bases; nucleotides outside the gene matches: 7. The CDR3 runs to 14 residues. Germline V gene sequence: CDR1 SGHRS, CDR2 YFSETQ. The CDR3 loop is CASSLDRGAGTQYF. As DNA, the CDR3 is TGCGCCAGCAGCTTGGACAGGGGCGCTGGAACGCAGTATTTT.

This sequence joins TRBV6-1 and TRBJ2-7, with TRBD1 matching 9 bases. TRBJ2-5 explains the end of the DNA better; the J call may be wrong. This CDR3 contains 17 residues. Germline loops: CDR1 MNHNS, CDR2 SASEGT. As DNA, the CDR3 is TGTGCCAGCAGTACAACGTATGGGACAGGGAGGGAAGAGACCCAGTACTTC. It is translated as CASSTTYGTGREETQYF.

The chain has TRBV20-1 and TRBJ2-7; the D gene could be TRBD1 or TRBD2 (5 bases each). Germline assignment: CDR1 DFQATT and CDR2 SNEGSKA (reference sequence). Trimming removed 6 bases at V and 2 bases at J, with 23 bases between. The CDR3 is 16 residues long. Here the CDR3 reads CSAKGRPAAEPYEQYF. CDR3 DNA sequence: TGCAGTGCCAAGGGACGTCCGGCAGCAGAGCCCTACGAGCAGTACTTC.